These 21 T cell receptor beta chains share one sample of origin, sequenced in a study of T cells in narcolepsy. Some clones are missing from TCRdb's copy, which holds only in-frame ones; the method was immunoSEQ multiplex PCR. The sample carries approximately 40,000 clones, 88% recorded once. The sample taken for sequencing was CD45RA- memory CD4+ T cells from PBMCs. These receptors originate from a human donor with narcolepsy.

The chain combines TRBV19 with TRBJ2-5; the D gene could be TRBD1 or TRBD2 (7 bases each). Trimming cost V 4 bases and J 5 bases, with 26 bases left between them. This CDR3 is built from 18 residues. Germline V lookup: CDR1 LNHDA, CDR2 SQIVND (reference sequence). CDR3: CASSNFGQVMRERETQYF. In nucleotides, the CDR3 is TGTGCCAGTAGTAACTTCGGACAGGTGATGCGGGAGAGGGAGACCCAGTACTTC.

The rearrangement links TRBV6-5 to TRBJ1-1; TRBD1 is a possible D gene (6 bases). Trimming stripped 1 base from V and 1 base from J, with 13 bases between. This CDR3 region has 16 residues. Germline V gene data show CDR1 as MNHEY and CDR2 as SVGAGI. The CDR3 spells CASSYWGRGTNTEAFF. CDR3 nucleotides: TGTGCCAGCAGTTACTGGGGGAGGGGGACGAACACTGAAGCTTTCTTT.

This clone was seen only once. This rearrangement joins TRBV9 to TRBJ1-6; 8 bases agree with TRBD1. CDR3 length equals 16 residues. V lost 4 bases to trimming and J lost 7 bases; unmatched junction nucleotides: 10. CDR1 is SGDLS, CDR2 YYNGEE, per germline. The CDR3 loop reads CASSFTPDRENSPLHF. The DNA for the CDR3 is TGTGCCAGCAGCTTCACACCGGACAGGGAAAATTCACCCCTCCACTTT.

The CDR3 sequence: CSAMYEKLFF. In DNA, the CDR3 is TGCAGTGCTATGTATGAAAAACTGTTTTTT. The chain employs TRBV20-1 and TRBJ1-4; D gene unclear. Looked up from germline, CDR1 is DFQATT and CDR2 is SNEGSKA (reference sequence). Trimming left V 4 bases short and J 6 bases short, with 3 bases between. The CDR3 is 10 residues long.

This sequence joins TRBV7-8 and TRBJ1-4, with D unclear. Germline values: CDR1 SGHVS, CDR2 FQNEAQ. V gave up 5 bases and J gave up 0 bases, with 13 bases separating them. This CDR3 region has 16 residues. The CDR3: CASSLLWSTTNEKLFF. The CDR3, as DNA: TGTGCCAGCAGCCTGTTGTGGAGCACAACTAATGAAAAACTGTTTTTT.

The rearrangement links TRBV6-5 to TRBJ1-2, with D tentatively TRBD1 (6 bases). Trimming left V 0 bases short and J 0 bases short, with 8 bases between. The CDR3 has 15 amino acids. Germline V gene data show CDR1 as MNHEY and CDR2 as SVGAGI. CDR3 region: CASSYSDSTNYGYTF. CDR3 coding DNA: TGTGCCAGCAGTTACTCGGACAGTACTAACTATGGCTACACCTTC.

The chain has TRBV28 and TRBJ1-1; TRBD1 is a possible D gene (5 bases). Germline V lookup: CDR1 MDHEN, CDR2 SYDVKM. Trimming took 2 bases from V and 1 from J, leaving 8 bases between them. The CDR3 loop spans 14 amino acids. The CDR3: CASSLLRENTEAFF. The DNA of the CDR3 is TGTGCCAGCAGTTTACTCAGGGAGAACACTGAAGCTTTCTTT.

CDR3 in DNA: TGTGCCAGCAGCTTTGCAGGGGGGTCTGGGGCCAACGTCCTGACTTTC. Translating it yields CASSFAGGSGANVLTF. The chain carries TRBV11-3 and TRBJ2-6, with a tentative D call TRBD1 (7 bases). The V and J ends lost 3 bases and 1 base respectively, with 10 bases between them. CDR3 size: 16 residues. From germline, CDR1 is SGHNT and CDR2 YENEEA.

As regards this clone: At one end, the junction sequence differs from germline, possibly due to a read error. The chain uses TRBV7-8 and TRBJ2-2, with D possibly matching TRBD2 (6 bases). CDR3 length equals 14 residues. Germline values: CDR1 SGHVS, CDR2 FQNEAQ. The CDR3 reads CASSIAEFTGELFF. The CDR3 nucleotides read TGTGCCAGCAGCATAGCGGAATTCACCGGGGAGCTGTTTTTT.

This chain uses TRBV9 with TRBJ1-6; D is uncertain. The V end lost 4 bases, the J end lost 9 bases, and 11 bases lay between the germline ends. Germline CDR1 and CDR2: SGDLS and YYNGEE. This CDR3 contains 13 residues. CDR3 loop: CASSPASGSPLHF. CDR3 DNA: TGTGCCAGCAGCCCCGCGTCCGGTTCACCCCTCCACTTT.

The J gene is TRBJ1-5, the V gene TRBV27, with D hard to call. V dropped 1 base and J dropped 6 bases, with 4 bases sitting between them. This CDR3 is built from 12 residues. CDR1 MNHEY and CDR2 SMNVEV come from the germline V gene (reference sequence). The CDR3 region is CASSLFSQPQHF. For the CDR3, the DNA is TGTGCCAGCAGTTTATTCAGTCAGCCCCAGCATTTT.

The genes are TRBV6-4 and TRBJ2-3, with 7 positions matching TRBD2. CDR1 MRHNA and CDR2 SNTAGT come from the germline V gene. The ends lost 2 bases at V and 1 base at J; junction bases unmatched: 3. CDR3 length: 15 amino acids. CDR3 sequence reads: CASSDRAGGTDTQYF. The CDR3 DNA reads as TGTGCCAGCAGTGACCGGGCGGGGGGCACAGATACGCAGTATTTT.

V is TRBV6-1 and J is TRBJ1-6; the D is unclear. Germline CDR1 and CDR2: MNHNS and SASEGT. V lost 11 bases and J lost 5, with 13 bases in between. This CDR3 region has 13 residues. The CDR3 is CAPRTEDNSPLHF. The DNA of the CDR3 is TGTGCCCCCCGCACAGAAGATAATTCACCCCTCCACTTT.

The chain has TRBV5-1 and TRBJ1-6, with D maybe TRBD1 (6 bases). Germline V CDR1 and CDR2: SGHRS, YFSETQ. This CDR3 has 16 residues. V was trimmed by 4 bases and J by 9 bases, leaving 20 bases between them. The CDR3 DNA follows: TGCGCCAGCAGCGGGGGGACACAACCATCGGGTTCACCCCTCCACTTT. Protein: CASSGGTQPSGSPLHF.

The chain is built from TRBV7-2 and TRBJ1-1; 8 nucleotides agree with TRBD1. CDR1 is SGHTA, CDR2 FQGNSA, per germline. With 5 bases clipped from V and 0 bases from J, the junction kept 14 bases outside the gene matches. The CDR3 sequence is 18 residues long. The CDR3, as DNA: TGTGCCAGCAGCCCCCGTAGGGGGACAGGTAGCCTGAACACTGAAGCTTTCTTT. It encodes CASSPRRGTGSLNTEAFF.

Comment on this clone: At one boundary the junction diverges from the germline segment, which might be a read error. J is TRBJ2-5 and V is TRBV7-7, with 7 positions matching TRBD1. Germline V gene lookup returns CDR1 SSHAT and CDR2 FNYEAQ (reference sequence). The CDR3 length is 13 residues. CDR3 protein: CASSIRGRETQYF. CDR3 coding DNA: TGTGCTAGCAGTATAAGGGGGCGAGAGACCCAGTACTTC.

The CDR3 nucleotides read TGCGCCAGCAGTGCTGCAAGTCAGAATGAGCAGTTCTTC. The encoded protein is CASSAASQNEQFF. The chain joins TRBV10-1 to TRBJ2-1; D remains unclear. Germline-derived CDR1 and CDR2 are WNHNN and SYGVQD (reference sequence). The CDR3 extends over 13 amino acids. Trimming removed 4 bases from V and 7 bases from J, with 11 bases in between.

The chain uses TRBV19 and TRBJ2-3, with TRBD2 identical over 11 bases. Trimming took 5 bases from V and 4 from J; bases not matched to a gene: 2. The CDR3 runs 14 residues. In germline, CDR1 is LNHDA, CDR2 SQIVND (reference sequence). CDR3: CASSGTSGSDTQYF. CDR3 coding DNA: TGTGCCAGTAGTGGGACTAGCGGATCAGATACGCAGTATTTT.

Here the CDR3 DNA reads TGTGCCAGCAGCTTCCCTTATGAAGGGGAGCTGTTTTTT. It encodes CASSFPYEGELFF. The chain links TRBV7-9 to TRBJ2-2; D gene unclear. V lost 3 bases and J 8 bases, leaving 10 bases between the germline ends. The CDR3 loop spans 13 amino acids. Germline V lookup: CDR1 SEHNR, CDR2 FQNEAQ (reference sequence).

The chain combines TRBV7-2 with TRBJ2-5; D might be TRBD1 or TRBD2, each matching 7 bases. Trimming pared 5 bases from V and 5 bases from J, leaving 15 bases between. From germline, CDR1 is SGHTA and CDR2 FQGNSA. The CDR3 runs to 14 residues. In DNA form, the CDR3 reads TGTGCCAGCAGCAGGGGAGGGGGCGCGGAGACCCAGTACTTC. Its protein product is CASSRGGGAETQYF.

V usage is TRBV2 and J usage is TRBJ2-5; D unclear. Trimming stripped 5 bases from V and 4 bases from J, with 11 bases between. CDR3 size: 13 residues. CDR1 SNHLY and CDR2 FYNNEI come from the germline V gene. The CDR3 nucleotides read TGTGCCAGCAGTTCCCACCCCATAGAGACCCAGTACTTC. This encodes CASSSHPIETQYF. The entire variable domain, with the rest obtained from reference TRBV2 and TRBJ2-5, is as follows: EPEVTQTPSHQVTQMGQEVILRCVPISNHLYFYWYRQILGQKVEFLVSFYNNEISEKSEIFDDQFSVERPDGSNFTLKIRSTKLEDSAMYFCASSSHPIETQYFGPGTRLLVL.